The 11 T cell receptor beta chains below all came from one sample that was sequenced in a study of cytomegalovirus exposure and HLA in healthy donors. A multiplex PCR was run with 60 Vbeta primers and 13 Jbeta primers. Profiling relied on immunoSEQ multiplex PCR, and the TCRdb table lists in-frame clones only, not all of them. Here the sample spans approximately 160,000 clones, 65% to 80% being singletons. The sample taken for sequencing was PBMCs. Receptors were obtained from a woman in her forties or fifties in good health and CMV-seropositive.

The rearrangement uses TRBV7-8 and TRBJ1-5, with a tentative D call TRBD1 (6 bases). The CDR3 sequence is 15 residues long. V gave up 4 bases and J gave up 1 base, with 11 bases separating them. The germline gives CDR1 SGHVS, CDR2 FQNEAQ. In DNA form, the CDR3 reads TGTGCCAGCAGCTCGGGGGGGCAGAGCAATCAGCCCCAGCATTTT. Translated, it gives CASSSGGQSNQPQHF.

The chain uses TRBV2 and TRBJ2-7; TRBD2 matches at 9 bases. V lost 7 bases, J lost 2 bases, and 3 bases stayed unmatched. Germline CDR1 and CDR2: SNHLY and FYNNEI. The CDR3 covers 13 residues. The CDR3 DNA follows: TGTGCCAGCAAGCGGGGGGCTACCTACGAGCAGTACTTC. Its translation is CASKRGATYEQYF. The variable domain in full, completed from reference TRBV2 and TRBJ2-7, reads EPEVTQTPSHQVTQMGQEVILRCVPISNHLYFYWYRQILGQKVEFLVSFYNNEISEKSEIFDDQFSVERPDGSNFTLKIRSTKLEDSAMYFCASKRGATYEQYFGPGTRLTVT.

The chain is built from TRBV29-1 and TRBJ1-4; 7 bases are a match to TRBD1. Germline values: CDR1 SQVTM, CDR2 ANQGSEA. The V and J ends lost 6 bases and 7 bases, in that order; junction bases with no gene match: 11. The CDR3 sequence is 14 residues long. CDR3 coding DNA: TGCAGCGTGTGCAGGGACAGTTCGGGTGAAAAACTGTTTTTT. Its protein product is CSVCRDSSGEKLFF.

V gene TRBV18 combines with J gene TRBJ2-5; TRBD2 aligns across 14 bases. CDR3 length: 18 amino acids. The germline V gene has CDR1 KGHSH and CDR2 LQKENI. The V segment lost 4 bases and the J segment 4 bases; nucleotides outside the gene matches: 11. The CDR3 is CASSLGLAGGPSAETQYF. For the CDR3, the DNA is TGTGCCAGCTCACTCGGACTAGCGGGGGGTCCCTCGGCAGAGACCCAGTACTTC.

The rearrangement links TRBV7-2 to TRBJ1-2, with 9 bases that match TRBD1. The CDR3 is 15 amino acids. Per germline, CDR1 SGHTA and CDR2 FQGNSA. V lost 4 bases to trimming and J lost 5 bases; unmatched junction nucleotides: 8. CDR3 DNA sequence: TGTGCCAGCAGCTCAGACAGGGGGAGTGGGTATGGCTACACCTTC. Protein product: CASSSDRGSGYGYTF.

The chain couples TRBV5-4 to TRBJ1-2, with D possibly TRBD1 on 6 matching bases. V gave up 0 bases and J gave up 7 bases, with 13 bases separating them. Per the germline V gene, CDR1 is SGHNT and CDR2 is YYREEE (reference sequence). The CDR3 is 14 residues long. CDR3 loop: CASSLDRVFAGYTF. The CDR3 DNA sequence: TGTGCCAGCAGCTTGGACAGGGTTTTTGCTGGCTACACCTTC.

CDR3 nucleotides: TGTGCCAGCAGCTTCGGGTGGGCTGGGGCCAACGTCCTGACTTTC. This encodes CASSFGWAGANVLTF. This chain connects TRBV7-6 to TRBJ2-6, with D unresolved. Germline values: CDR1 SGHVS, CDR2 FNYEAQ. The CDR3 sequence is 15 residues long. V was pared by 3 bases and J by 2 bases, with 8 bases between.

Here the CDR3 reads CASSLMYSGTDTQYF. In nucleotides, the CDR3 is TGCGCCAGCAGCTTGATGTATTCCGGCACAGATACGCAGTATTTT. J is TRBJ2-3 and V is TRBV5-1; D unclear. V was pared by 1 base and J by 1 base, with 10 bases between. The CDR3 is made up of 15 amino acids. Looked up from germline, CDR1 is SGHRS and CDR2 is YFSETQ.

This chain connects TRBV4-1 to TRBJ2-5; 9 bases line up with TRBD1. V gave up 2 bases and J gave up 1 base; unmatched junction bases: 14. This CDR3 has 19 amino acids. Germline loops: CDR1 MGHRA, CDR2 YSYEKL. As DNA, the CDR3 is TGCGCCAGCAGCCAATCTAGGACCGGGACAGGGAATTTCCAAGAGACCCAGTACTTC. Its translation: CASSQSRTGTGNFQETQYF.

J is TRBJ2-7 and V is TRBV14; 8 bases fit TRBD1. J lost 2 bases, V lost 4 bases, and 7 bases had no gene match. CDR1 and CDR2 from the germline V gene are SGHDN and FVKESK. This CDR3 comprises 15 residues. In DNA, the CDR3 is TGTGCCAGCAGCCTAAAGACAGGGGTCCCCTACGAGCAGTACTTC. This codes for CASSLKTGVPYEQYF.

The chain uses TRBV28 and TRBJ1-1; possibly TRBD1 for D (6 bases). The CDR3 has 15 amino acids. CDR1 is MDHEN and CDR2 is SYDVKM in the germline V gene. V lost 5 bases and J 3 bases, leaving 16 bases between the germline ends. CDR3 residues: CASSIEQGGHTEAFF. CDR3 nucleotide sequence: TGTGCCAGCAGTATTGAACAGGGAGGGCACACTGAAGCTTTCTTT.